Listed below are T cell receptor beta chains from one sample, sequenced in a study of T cell repertoires in cytomegalovirus infection. TCRdb reprocessed the reads via MiXCR and lists one record per CDR3 protein. The sample carries some 180,000 distinct CDR3 sequences, 17% recorded once. Sequencing was carried out using CD8+ T cells from PBMCs. All receptors derive from a human donor in good health (CMV status not recorded). Some clones in this sample may be carry-over from other donors' samples. Each CDR3 is given with its conserved first and last residue. The D gene is left open where the match is weak. The size entry is marked missing in some rows and otherwise reads once, few, many or a size class.

J	V	D	size	DNA	CDR3
TRBJ1-1	TRBV4-3	-	-	TGCGCCAGCAGCCAAGGTTTACGGGGGGCGGTAGGAACTGAAGCTTTCTTT	CASSQGLRGAVGTEAFF
TRBJ1-2	TRBV2	TRBD1	few	TGTGCCAACATCATATTCCGAACAGGGGTTCAGGATGGCTACACCTTC	CANIIFRTGVQDGYTF
TRBJ2-3	TRBV11-2	TRBD2	few	TGTGCCAGCAGCTATCCAATCCCAACTAGCGGGGGGTACACAGATACGCAGTATTTT	CASSYPIPTSGGYTDTQYF
TRBJ2-1	TRBV6-2/TRBV6-3	-	few	TGTGCCAGCAGTTACGAGGCATACAATGAGCAGTTCTTC	CASSYEAYNEQFF
TRBJ1-2	TRBV15	-	few	TGTGCCACCAGCAGGACAGGCCTAGCTAACTATGGCTACACCTTC	CATSRTGLANYGYTF
TRBJ2-2	TRBV28	-	-	TGTGCCAGCAGTTTCAGAATCACCGGGGAGCTGTTTTTT	CASSFRITGELFF
TRBJ1-1	TRBV19	-	-	TGTGCCAGTAGTATTCTAGGGAGGGAGAACACTGAAGCTTTCTTT	CASSILGRENTEAFF
TRBJ1-5	TRBV7-9	-	-	TGTGCCAGCAGCTCCCCCTCGCAGGGAGGCAATCAGCCCCAGCATTTT	CASSSPSQGGNQPQHF
TRBJ2-7	TRBV7-9	-	-	TGTGCCAGCAGCCTTTATATCCCCGCCCGGGGATACGAGCAGTACTTC	CASSLYIPARGYEQYF
TRBJ2-7	TRBV20-1	-	-	TGCAGTGCTAGAGGGAACAGGGAATACTACGAGCAGTACTTC	CSARGNREYYEQYF
TRBJ1-2	TRBV6-2/TRBV6-3	TRBD1	-	TGTGCCAGCACCCTCCGGGACAGGGTTAATTATGGCTACACCTTC	CASTLRDRVNYGYTF
TRBJ2-2	TRBV10-3	-	-	TGTGCCATCAGTGAGTCCACCACCGGGGAGCTGTTTTTT	CAISESTTGELFF
TRBJ1-4	TRBV4-1	-	-	TGCGCCAGCAGCCAAGGCATCCCTGGTAATGAAAAACTGTTTTTT	CASSQGIPGNEKLFF
TRBJ1-1	TRBV11-3	-	-	TGTGCCAGCAGCTTTTCGACAGGCACTGAAGCTTTCTTT	CASSFSTGTEAFF